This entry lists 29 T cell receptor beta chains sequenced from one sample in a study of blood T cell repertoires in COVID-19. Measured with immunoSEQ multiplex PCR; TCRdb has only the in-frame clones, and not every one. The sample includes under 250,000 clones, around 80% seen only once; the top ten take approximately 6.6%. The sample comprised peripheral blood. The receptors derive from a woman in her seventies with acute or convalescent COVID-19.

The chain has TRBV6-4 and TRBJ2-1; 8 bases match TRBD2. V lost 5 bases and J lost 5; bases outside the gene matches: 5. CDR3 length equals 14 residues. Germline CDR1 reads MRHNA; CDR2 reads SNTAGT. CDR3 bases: TGTGCCAGCAGTCGGGGGGGACTTAACAATGAGCAGTTCTTC. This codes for CASSRGGLNNEQFF.

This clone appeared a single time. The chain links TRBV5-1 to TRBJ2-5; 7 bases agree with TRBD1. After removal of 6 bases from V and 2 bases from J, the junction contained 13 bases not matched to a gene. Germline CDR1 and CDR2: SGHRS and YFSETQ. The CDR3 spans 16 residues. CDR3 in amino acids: CASTRKTGRVQETQYF. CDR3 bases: TGCGCCAGCACCCGAAAGACAGGGCGGGTTCAAGAGACCCAGTACTTC.

CDR3 amino acids: CASSLSRNQPQHF. CDR3 nucleotides: TGTGCCAGCAGTCTGTCCCGGAATCAGCCCCAGCATTTT. The V and J genes are TRBV7-2 and TRBJ1-5; D remains ambiguous. The CDR3 has 13 amino acids. Germline loops: CDR1 SGHTA, CDR2 FQGNSA. Deletions cut 6 bases from V and 4 bases from J, with 10 bases between.

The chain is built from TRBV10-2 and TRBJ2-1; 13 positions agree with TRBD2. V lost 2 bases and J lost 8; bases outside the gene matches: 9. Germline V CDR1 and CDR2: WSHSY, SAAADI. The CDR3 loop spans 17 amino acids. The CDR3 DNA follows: TGCGCCAGCAGTGAGGCCAGACTAGCGGGGGGCCAGGATGAGCAGTTCTTC. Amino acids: CASSEARLAGGQDEQFF.

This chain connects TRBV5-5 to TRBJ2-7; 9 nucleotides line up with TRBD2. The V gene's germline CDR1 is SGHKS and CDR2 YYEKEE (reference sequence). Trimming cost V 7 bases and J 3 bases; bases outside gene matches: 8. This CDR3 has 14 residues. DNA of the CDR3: TGTGCCAGCCAGCCGACTAGCGGCCACTACGAGCAGTACTTC. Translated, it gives CASQPTSGHYEQYF. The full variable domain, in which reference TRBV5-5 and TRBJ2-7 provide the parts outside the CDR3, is DAGVTQSPTHLIKTRGQQVTLRCSPISGHKSVSWYQQVLGQGPQFIFQYYEKEERGRGNFPDRFSARQFPNYSSELNVNALLLGDSALYLCASQPTSGHYEQYFGPGTRLTVT.

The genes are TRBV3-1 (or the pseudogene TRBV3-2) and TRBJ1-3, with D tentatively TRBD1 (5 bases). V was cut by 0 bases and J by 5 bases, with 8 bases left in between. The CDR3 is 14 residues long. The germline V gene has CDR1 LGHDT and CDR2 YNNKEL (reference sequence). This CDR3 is CASSQDGGRNTIYF. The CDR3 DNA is TGTGCCAGCAGCCAAGATGGGGGGAGAAACACCATATATTTT.

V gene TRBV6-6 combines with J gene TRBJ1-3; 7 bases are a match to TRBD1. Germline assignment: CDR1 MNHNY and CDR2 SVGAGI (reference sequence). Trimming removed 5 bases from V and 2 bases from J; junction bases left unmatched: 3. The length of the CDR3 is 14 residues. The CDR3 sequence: CASSDTGAGNTIYF. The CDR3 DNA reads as TGTGCCAGCAGTGATACAGGGGCTGGAAACACCATATATTTT.

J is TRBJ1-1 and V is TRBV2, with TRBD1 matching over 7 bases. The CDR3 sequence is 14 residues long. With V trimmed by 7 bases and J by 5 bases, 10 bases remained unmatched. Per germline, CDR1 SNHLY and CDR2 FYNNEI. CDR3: CASKPDRVQTEAFF. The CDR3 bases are TGTGCCAGCAAGCCAGACAGGGTACAGACTGAAGCTTTCTTT.

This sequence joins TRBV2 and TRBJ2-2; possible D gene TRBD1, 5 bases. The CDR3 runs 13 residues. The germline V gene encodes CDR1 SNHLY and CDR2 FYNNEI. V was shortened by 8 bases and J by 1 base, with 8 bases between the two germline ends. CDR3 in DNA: TGTGCCAGCGGCAGGGTGAACACCGGGGAGCTGTTTTTT. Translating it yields CASGRVNTGELFF.

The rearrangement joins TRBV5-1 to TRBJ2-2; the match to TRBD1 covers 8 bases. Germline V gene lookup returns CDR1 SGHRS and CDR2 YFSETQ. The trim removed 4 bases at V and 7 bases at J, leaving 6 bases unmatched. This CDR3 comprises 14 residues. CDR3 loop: CASSHDRGDGELFF. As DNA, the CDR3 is TGCGCCAGCAGCCACGACAGGGGTGACGGGGAGCTGTTTTTT.

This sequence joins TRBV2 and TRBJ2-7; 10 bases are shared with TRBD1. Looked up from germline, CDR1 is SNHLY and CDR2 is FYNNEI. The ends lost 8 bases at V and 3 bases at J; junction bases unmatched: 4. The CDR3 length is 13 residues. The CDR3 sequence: CASVRDRGYEQYV. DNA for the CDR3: TGTGCCAGCGTCCGGGACAGGGGCTACGAGCAGTACGTC.

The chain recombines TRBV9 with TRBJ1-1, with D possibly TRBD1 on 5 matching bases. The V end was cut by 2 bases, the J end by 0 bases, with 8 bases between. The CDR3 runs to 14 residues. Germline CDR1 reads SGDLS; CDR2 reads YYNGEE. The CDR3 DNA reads TGTGCCAGCAGCGTGACAGAGCTGAACACTGAAGCTTTCTTT. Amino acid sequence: CASSVTELNTEAFF. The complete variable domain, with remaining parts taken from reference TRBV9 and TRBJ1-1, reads DSGVTQTPKHLITATGQRVTLRCSPRSGDLSVYWYQQSLDQGLQFLIQYYNGEERAKGNILERFSAQQFPDLHSELNLSSLELGDSALYFCASSVTELNTEAFFGQGTRLTVV.

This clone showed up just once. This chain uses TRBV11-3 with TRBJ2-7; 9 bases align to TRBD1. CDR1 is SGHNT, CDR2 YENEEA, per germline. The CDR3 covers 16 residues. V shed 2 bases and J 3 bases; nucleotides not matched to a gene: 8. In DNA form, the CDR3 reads TGTGCCAGCAGCTTAAGGACCGGGACAGGGATCTACGAGCAGTACTTC. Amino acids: CASSLRTGTGIYEQYF. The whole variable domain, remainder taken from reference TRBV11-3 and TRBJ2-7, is EAGVVQSPRYKIIEKKQPVAFWCNPISGHNTLYWYLQNLGQGPELLIRYENEEAVDDSQLPKDRFSAERLKGVDSTLKIQPAELGDSAVYLCASSLRTGTGIYEQYFGPGTRLTVT.

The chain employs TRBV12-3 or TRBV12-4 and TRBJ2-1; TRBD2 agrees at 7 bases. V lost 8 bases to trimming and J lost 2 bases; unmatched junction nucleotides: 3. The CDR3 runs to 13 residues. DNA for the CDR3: TGTGCCAGCTGTGGGGGGGCCTACAATGAGCAGTTCTTC. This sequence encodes CASCGGAYNEQFF.

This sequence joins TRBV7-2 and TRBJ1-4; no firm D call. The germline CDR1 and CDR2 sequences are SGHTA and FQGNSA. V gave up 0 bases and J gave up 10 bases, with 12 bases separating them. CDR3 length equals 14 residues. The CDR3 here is CASSLAPITGKLFF. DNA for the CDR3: TGTGCCAGCAGCTTAGCTCCCATCACTGGAAAACTGTTTTTT.

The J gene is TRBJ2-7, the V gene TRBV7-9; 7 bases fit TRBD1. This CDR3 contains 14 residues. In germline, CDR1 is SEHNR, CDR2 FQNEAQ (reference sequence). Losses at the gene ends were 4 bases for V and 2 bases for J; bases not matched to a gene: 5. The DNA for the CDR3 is TGTGCCAGCAGCTCACGGACAGGAACCTACGAGCAGTACTTC. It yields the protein CASSSRTGTYEQYF.

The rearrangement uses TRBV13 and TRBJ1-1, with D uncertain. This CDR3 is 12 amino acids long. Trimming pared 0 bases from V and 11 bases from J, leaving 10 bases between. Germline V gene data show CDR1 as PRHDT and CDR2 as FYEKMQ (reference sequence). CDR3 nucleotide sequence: TGTGCCAGCAGCTTAGGTCAGGATAGGGCTTTCTTT. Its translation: CASSLGQDRAFF.

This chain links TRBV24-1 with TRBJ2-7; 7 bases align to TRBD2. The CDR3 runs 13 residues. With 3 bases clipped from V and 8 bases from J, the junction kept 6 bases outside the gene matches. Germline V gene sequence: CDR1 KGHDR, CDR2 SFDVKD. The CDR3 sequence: CATSDMGGEKQYF. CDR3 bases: TGTGCCACCAGTGATATGGGGGGGGAAAAGCAGTACTTC.

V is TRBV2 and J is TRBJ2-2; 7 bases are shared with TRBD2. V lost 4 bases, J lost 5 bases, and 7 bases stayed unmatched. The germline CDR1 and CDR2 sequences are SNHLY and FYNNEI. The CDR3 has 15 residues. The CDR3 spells CASSASGAGTGELFF. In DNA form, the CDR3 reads TGTGCCAGCAGTGCGAGCGGGGCGGGGACCGGGGAGCTGTTTTTT.

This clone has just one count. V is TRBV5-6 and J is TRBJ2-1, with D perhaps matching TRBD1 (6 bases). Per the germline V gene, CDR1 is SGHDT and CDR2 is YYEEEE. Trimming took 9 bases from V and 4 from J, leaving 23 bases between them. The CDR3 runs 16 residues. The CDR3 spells CANLPRGGIIYNEQFF. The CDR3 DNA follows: TGTGCCAACTTACCCCGAGGGGGAATTATATACAATGAGCAGTTCTTC.

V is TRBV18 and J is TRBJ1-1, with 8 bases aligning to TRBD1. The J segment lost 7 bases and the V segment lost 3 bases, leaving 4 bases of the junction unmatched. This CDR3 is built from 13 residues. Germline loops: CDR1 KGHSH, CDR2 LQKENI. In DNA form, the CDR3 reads TGTGCCAGCTCACCTGGACAGGGAGGTGAAGCTTTCTTT. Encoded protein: CASSPGQGGEAFF.

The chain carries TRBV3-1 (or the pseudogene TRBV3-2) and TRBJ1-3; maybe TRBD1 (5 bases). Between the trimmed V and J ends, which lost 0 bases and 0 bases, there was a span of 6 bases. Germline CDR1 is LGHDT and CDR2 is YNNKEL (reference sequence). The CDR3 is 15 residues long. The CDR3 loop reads CASSQDRVSGNTIYF. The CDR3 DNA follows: TGTGCCAGCAGCCAAGACAGGGTCTCTGGAAACACCATATATTTT.

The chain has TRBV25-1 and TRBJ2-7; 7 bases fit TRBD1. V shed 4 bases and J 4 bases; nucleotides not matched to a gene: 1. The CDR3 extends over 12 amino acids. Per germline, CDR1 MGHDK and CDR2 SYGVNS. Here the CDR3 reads CASSVQGYEQYF. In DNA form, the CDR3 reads TGTGCCAGCAGTGTACAGGGGTACGAGCAGTACTTC.

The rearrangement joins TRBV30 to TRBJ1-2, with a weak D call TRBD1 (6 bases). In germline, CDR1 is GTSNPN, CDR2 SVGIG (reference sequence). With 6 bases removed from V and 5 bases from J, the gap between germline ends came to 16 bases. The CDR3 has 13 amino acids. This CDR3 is CACPKDSRYGYTF. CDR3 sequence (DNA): TGTGCCTGTCCGAAGGACAGTAGGTATGGCTACACCTTC.

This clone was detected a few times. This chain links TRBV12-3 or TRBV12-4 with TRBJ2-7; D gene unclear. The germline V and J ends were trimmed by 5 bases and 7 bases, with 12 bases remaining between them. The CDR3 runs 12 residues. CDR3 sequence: CASSPQVGEQYF. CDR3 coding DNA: TGTGCCAGCAGTCCCCAGGTCGGTGAGCAGTACTTC.

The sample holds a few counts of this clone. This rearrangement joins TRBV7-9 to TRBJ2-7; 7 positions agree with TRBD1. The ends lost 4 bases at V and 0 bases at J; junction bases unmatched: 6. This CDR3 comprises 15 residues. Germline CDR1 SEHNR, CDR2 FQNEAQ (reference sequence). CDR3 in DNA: TGTGCCAGCAGCTCCCAGGGACAGAGCTCCTACGAGCAGTACTTC. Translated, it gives CASSSQGQSSYEQYF.

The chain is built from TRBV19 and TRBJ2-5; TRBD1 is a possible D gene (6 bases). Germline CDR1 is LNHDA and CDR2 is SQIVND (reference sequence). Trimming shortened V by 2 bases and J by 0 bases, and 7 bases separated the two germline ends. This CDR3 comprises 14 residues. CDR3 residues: CASSIRDNQETQYF. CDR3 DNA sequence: TGTGCCAGTAGTATACGGGACAACCAAGAGACCCAGTACTTC.

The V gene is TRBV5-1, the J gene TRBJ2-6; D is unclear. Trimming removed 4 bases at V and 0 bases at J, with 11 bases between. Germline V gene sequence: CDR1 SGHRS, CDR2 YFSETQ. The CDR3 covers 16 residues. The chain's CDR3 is CASSRLQTSGANVLTF. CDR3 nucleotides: TGCGCCAGCAGCAGATTACAGACCTCTGGGGCCAACGTCCTGACTTTC.

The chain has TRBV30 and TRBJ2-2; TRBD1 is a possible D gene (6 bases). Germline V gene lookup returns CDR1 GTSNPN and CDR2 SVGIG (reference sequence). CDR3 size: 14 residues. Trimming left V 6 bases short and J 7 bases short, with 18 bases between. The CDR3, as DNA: TGTGCCTGCCTCCCAGGGGCAGGAATCGGGGAGCTGTTTTTT. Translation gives CACLPGAGIGELFF.